One sample yielded the 17 T cell receptor beta chains listed below, sequenced in a study of blood T cell repertoires in COVID-19. TCRdb's table, derived via immunoSEQ multiplex PCR, lists solely in-frame clones and lacks some. The sample contains more than 70,000 clones, more than 75% of which appear only once. The sample comprised peripheral blood. These receptors were taken from a human donor in a cohort sampled during active COVID-19.

The chain recombines TRBV11-3 with TRBJ2-2; D is possibly TRBD2 (7 bases). V lost 3 bases and J lost 6, with 17 bases in between. Germline CDR1 reads SGHNT; CDR2 reads YENEEA. This CDR3 region has 16 residues. The CDR3 sequence: CASSLRWGGLSGELFF. CDR3 nucleotides: TGTGCCAGCAGCTTGCGGTGGGGGGGCCTCTCCGGGGAGCTGTTTTTT.

V and J are TRBV2 and TRBJ2-5, with D possibly TRBD2 on 5 matching bases. The CDR3 totals 12 residues. Looked up from germline, CDR1 is SNHLY and CDR2 is FYNNEI. V was pared by 4 bases and J by 5 bases, with 8 bases between. The CDR3 sequence: CASSGTGETQYF. The CDR3 DNA reads as TGTGCCAGCAGTGGGACTGGGGAGACCCAGTACTTC.

The chain recombines TRBV6-5 with TRBJ2-2; 12 bases map to TRBD1. Germline V gives CDR1 MNHEY, CDR2 SVGAGI. With 7 bases clipped from V and 8 bases from J, the junction kept 8 bases outside the gene matches. The CDR3 has 15 residues. This CDR3 reads CASTAGQGALGELFF. CDR3 sequence (DNA): TGTGCCAGCACCGCGGGACAGGGGGCGCTGGGGGAGCTGTTTTTT.

There are a few counts of this clone. The chain combines TRBV5-1 with TRBJ2-7; D possibly corresponds to TRBD1 (6 bases). This CDR3 has 13 amino acids. V lost 5 bases to trimming and J lost 4 bases, with 13 bases between them. In germline, CDR1 is SGHRS, CDR2 YFSETQ. The CDR3 region is CASRDLRGYEQYF. CDR3 coding DNA: TGCGCCAGCAGGGACTTGAGGGGGTACGAGCAGTACTTC.

V usage is TRBV7-9 and J usage is TRBJ2-1; TRBD2 might be the D (5 bases). This CDR3 spans 13 amino acids. Deletions cut 5 bases from V and 8 bases from J, with 13 bases between. The germline gives CDR1 SEHNR, CDR2 FQNEAQ (reference sequence). CDR3 region: CASSEAGEYEQFF. In DNA, the CDR3 is TGTGCCAGCAGCGAAGCCGGGGAGTATGAGCAGTTCTTC.

This clone was detected ten times or more. V and J are TRBV18 and TRBJ1-3; 8 bases agree with TRBD1. The CDR3 is 16 residues long. From germline, CDR1 is KGHSH and CDR2 LQKENI. Trimming cost V 3 bases and J 1 base; bases outside gene matches: 5. CDR3 protein: CASSPGQGWSGNTIYF. CDR3 nucleotide sequence: TGTGCCAGCTCACCTGGACAGGGTTGGTCTGGAAACACCATATATTTT.

The genes are TRBV3-1 (or the pseudogene TRBV3-2) and TRBJ1-2; no firm D call. CDR1 LGHDT and CDR2 YNNKEL come from the germline V gene (reference sequence). This CDR3 region has 11 residues. The V end lost 6 bases, the J end lost 4 bases, and 6 bases lay between the germline ends. CDR3: CASRASYGYTF. In DNA form, the CDR3 reads TGTGCCAGCAGGGCCTCCTATGGCTACACCTTC.

In this sample, this clone turned up a few times. V and J are TRBV7-3 and TRBJ2-5; TRBD2 aligns across 9 bases. Trimming took 4 bases from V and 5 from J; bases not matched to a gene: 5. Germline V gives CDR1 SGHTA, CDR2 FQGTGA. There are 14 residues in the CDR3. CDR3 nucleotide sequence: TGTGCCAGCAGCTCCGGGACTAGCAGGGAGACCCAGTACTTC. Protein product: CASSSGTSRETQYF.

This rearrangement joins TRBV5-1 to TRBJ1-2; D may be TRBD1 (5 bases). The CDR3 totals 17 residues. Trimming cost V 1 base and J 4 bases, with 20 bases left between them. Germline V gives CDR1 SGHRS, CDR2 YFSETQ. CDR3 sequence (DNA): TGCGCCAGCAGCTTGACCTCCGGGACGACGGGGGGCTATGGCTACACCTTC. Protein sequence: CASSLTSGTTGGYGYTF.

This clone was detected many times. The chain employs TRBV10-2 and TRBJ2-7, with D unclear. CDR1 and CDR2 from the germline V gene are WSHSY and SAAADI. CDR3 length: 13 amino acids. V lost 3 bases and J lost 2, with 8 bases in between. CDR3 in DNA: TGCGCCAGCAGTGAACAGCCCACCTACGAGCAGTACTTC. Its translation is CASSEQPTYEQYF.

The chain has TRBV11-3 and TRBJ2-2; maybe TRBD2 (5 bases). V was shortened by 2 bases and J by 7 bases, with 11 bases between the two germline ends. The CDR3 covers 14 residues. The germline gives CDR1 SGHNT, CDR2 YENEEA. The CDR3 reads CASSLNLGVGELFF. CDR3 DNA sequence: TGTGCCAGCAGCTTAAATCTCGGGGTCGGGGAGCTGTTTTTT.

The chain carries TRBV7-8 and TRBJ1-2; D uncertain. From germline, CDR1 is SGHVS and CDR2 FQNEAQ. The CDR3 runs 16 residues. V lost 4 bases to trimming and J lost 0 bases, with 15 bases between them. CDR3 in amino acids: CASSSSRLPANYGYTF. The CDR3 bases are TGTGCCAGCAGCTCTTCAAGACTCCCCGCTAACTATGGCTACACCTTC. The full variable domain, rest sourced from reference TRBV7-8 and TRBJ1-2, is GAGVSQSPRYKVAKRGQDVALRCDPISGHVSLFWYQQALGQGPEFLTYFQNEAQLDKSGLPSDRFFAERPEGSVSTLKIQRTQQEDSAVYLCASSSSRLPANYGYTFGSGTRLTVV.

The J gene is TRBJ1-5, the V gene TRBV5-5, with D possibly being TRBD1 (5 bases). This CDR3 contains 15 residues. CDR1 is SGHKS and CDR2 is YYEKEE in the germline V gene (reference sequence). V was clipped by 0 bases and J by 9 bases, with 16 bases between them. The DNA for the CDR3 is TGTGCCAGCAGCTTGGGGGGCCCGAGTCGGTCGCCCCAGCATTTT. Its protein product is CASSLGGPSRSPQHF.

The rearrangement links TRBV3-1 (or the pseudogene TRBV3-2) to TRBJ2-2; D ambiguous. The CDR3 sequence is 14 residues long. V was clipped by 0 bases and J by 7 bases, with 9 bases between them. CDR1 and CDR2 from the germline V gene are LGHDT and YNNKEL (reference sequence). The CDR3 DNA reads TGTGCCAGCAGCCAAGATCTGGTCGGCGGGGAGCTGTTTTTT. Amino acids: CASSQDLVGGELFF.

This clone was recorded only once. Here the CDR3 reads CASSDQAGPSYEQYF. DNA of the CDR3: TGTGCCAGCAGCGACCAAGCGGGCCCCTCCTACGAGCAGTACTTC. V and J are TRBV9 and TRBJ2-7; possible D gene TRBD2, 6 bases. The V and J ends lost 3 bases and 0 bases respectively, with 13 bases between them. Germline V lookup: CDR1 SGDLS, CDR2 YYNGEE. This CDR3 comprises 15 residues.

The CDR3, as DNA: TGCGCCAGCAGCGGGGGGTACTATGGCTACACCTTC. This sequence encodes CASSGGYYGYTF. This chain uses TRBV5-1 with TRBJ1-2; D is possibly TRBD1 (5 bases). V was trimmed by 4 bases and J by 3 bases, leaving 7 bases between them. This CDR3 has 12 residues. Germline lookup yields CDR1 SGHRS and CDR2 YFSETQ.

The chain carries TRBV25-1 and TRBJ2-7, with 8 bases that match TRBD1. From germline, CDR1 is MGHDK and CDR2 SYGVNS. The CDR3 extends over 13 amino acids. Trimming cost V 5 bases and J 4 bases; bases outside gene matches: 4. CDR3 nucleotides: TGTGCCAGCAGTACCCGGACAGGGTACGAGCAGTACTTC. This gives the protein CASSTRTGYEQYF.